This TCR beta chain is drawn from a study of control samples from healthy donors and cancer patients (TCRdb year 2020). The library was built by means of the immunoSEQ multiplex PCR assay. Sourced from immuneACCESS, this table was stored by TCRdb with only in-frame sequences that have V and J called. A share of the clones is absent; for the studies checked, an unresolved V gene accounts for under half, and the remainder has no known explanation. The sample has roughly 130,000 clones on record, over 75% of them singletons. More than 2% of the sample goes to the ten largest clones. V loses 7 bases of germline sequence and J loses 3 bases, and the interval between the two ends is 15 bases. The CDR3 covers 14 residues, taking in both the cysteine and the phenylalanine. Here the CDR3 DNA is all that survives: 42 bases in frame from base 1. CDR1 and CDR2 are read off the germline V gene as MNHEY and SVGAGI.

To note about this clone: Its recognized antigen is unknown. No base quality values were provided; no much bigger clone lies one nucleotide off.

The TCR comes from a man younger than 30 in good health. The chain couples TRBV6-5 to TRBJ1-1; the D gene is unclear. Source material: blood. Read as DNA, the sequence is TGTGCCAGCACCCCCCTATTCTTGGACACTGAAGCTTTCTTT. This sequence encodes CASTPLFLDTEAFF.